The 22 T cell receptor beta chains below come from one sample, sequenced in a study of OX40 agonist ivuxolimab in advanced cancers. Generated by immunoSEQ multiplex PCR, the TCRdb table keeps only in-frame clones and is missing some. The table lists fewer than 95,000 clones, 92% of them singletons, with about 3.4% in the top ten. The sequenced sample was CD4+ or CD8+ T cells sorted from blood, obtained in a trial of the OX40 agonist ivuxolimab. The receptors originated from an adult with an advanced solid tumor such as melanoma, head and neck, liver or kidney cancer.

V usage is TRBV2 and J usage is TRBJ1-2; TRBD1 aligns across 7 bases. The CDR3 spans 13 residues. The germline CDR1 and CDR2 sequences are SNHLY and FYNNEI. The J segment lost 8 bases and the V segment lost 10 bases, leaving 13 bases of the junction unmatched. CDR3 amino acids: CANLRQGGEGYTF. CDR3 bases: TGTGCCAACCTACGACAGGGAGGAGAAGGCTACACCTTC.

The chain recombines TRBV7-7 with TRBJ1-2; the D is unclear. The V gene's germline CDR1 is SSHAT and CDR2 FNYEAQ (reference sequence). Trimming took 5 bases from V and 2 from J, leaving 15 bases between them. The CDR3 is 15 residues long. CDR3 sequence reads: CASSPLLKGNYGYTF. The CDR3 DNA is TGTGCCAGCAGCCCCCTTCTTAAGGGAAACTATGGCTACACCTTC.

This rearrangement joins TRBV6-1 to TRBJ1-2; a weak D match, TRBD1 (5 bases). There are 13 residues in the CDR3. The germline CDR1 and CDR2 sequences are MNHNS and SASEGT. Trimming removed 8 bases at V and 3 bases at J, with 13 bases between. This chain's CDR3 is CASHTDIYYGYTF. The CDR3 bases are TGTGCCAGCCATACGGACATATACTATGGCTACACCTTC.

The chain joins TRBV9 to TRBJ2-7; D is ambiguous. This CDR3 region has 14 residues. Trimming pared 0 bases from V and 0 bases from J, leaving 7 bases between. Germline V gene sequence: CDR1 SGDLS, CDR2 YYNGEE. The CDR3, as DNA: TGTGCCAGCAGCGTAGCGTACGGCTCCTACGAGCAGTACTTC. It is translated as CASSVAYGSYEQYF.

V and J are TRBV27 and TRBJ2-6; 7 bases map to TRBD1. CDR1 and CDR2 (germline): MNHEY, SMNVEV (reference sequence). V gave up 8 bases and J gave up 1 base; unmatched junction bases: 17. The length of the CDR3 is 19 residues. The CDR3 nucleotides read TGTGCCAGCGGTACCGTGGACAGGCGCTACCAATCTGGGGCCAACGTCCTGACTTTC. Translated: CASGTVDRRYQSGANVLTF.

This chain links TRBV11-2 with TRBJ2-2; D gene uncertain. The CDR3 contains 16 residues. Looked up from germline, CDR1 is SGHAT and CDR2 is FQNNGV. The V end lost 5 bases, the J end lost 1 base, and 14 bases lay between the germline ends. CDR3 in amino acids: CASSHLESWNTGELFF. CDR3 nucleotide sequence: TGTGCCAGCAGCCATCTAGAAAGTTGGAACACCGGGGAGCTGTTTTTT.

This chain links TRBV10-2 with TRBJ1-5; 7 bases are shared with TRBD1. This CDR3 spans 14 amino acids. Per the germline V gene, CDR1 is WSHSY and CDR2 is SAAADI. With 5 bases clipped from V and 2 bases from J, the junction kept 3 bases outside the gene matches. CDR3 DNA: TGCGCCAGCAGTACCGGACAGGGCAATCAGCCCCAGCATTTT. Residues: CASSTGQGNQPQHF.

The CDR3 DNA follows: TGTGCCAGCAGTTATCTCCCCCAGAATCAGCCCCAGCATTTT. Translated, it gives CASSYLPQNQPQHF. The chain employs TRBV6-6 and TRBJ1-5; D remains ambiguous. Trimming left V 3 bases short and J 4 bases short, with 10 bases between. Germline V gene sequence: CDR1 MNHNY, CDR2 SVGAGI (reference sequence). The CDR3 covers 14 residues.

The rearrangement joins TRBV11-2 to TRBJ2-1; a possible D gene is TRBD1 (5 bases). Germline CDR1 reads SGHAT; CDR2 reads FQNNGV. The CDR3 runs 19 residues. Trimming took 1 base from V and 8 from J, leaving 27 bases between them. The CDR3 DNA reads as TGTGCCAGCAGCTTAGTCCCTATGCTTGTGGGGCCGGTATTCGATGAGCAGTTCTTC. Translated: CASSLVPMLVGPVFDEQFF.

This chain connects TRBV27 to TRBJ2-2, with no clear D. This CDR3 region has 13 residues. Germline CDR1 and CDR2: MNHEY and SMNVEV (reference sequence). V shed 0 bases and J shed 8 bases, with 7 bases lying between them. CDR3 sequence: CASSLSQAGELFF. Written as DNA, the CDR3 is TGTGCCAGCAGTTTATCCCAGGCGGGGGAGCTGTTTTTT.

A note on this clone: Additional DNA sequences in this sample encode the identical CDR3. V usage is TRBV27 and J usage is TRBJ1-1; no clear D. CDR1 and CDR2 (germline): MNHEY, SMNVEV (reference sequence). V shed 0 bases and J shed 5 bases, with 7 bases lying between them. The CDR3 covers 13 residues. CDR3 residues: CASSLSGRTEAFF. The CDR3 DNA sequence: TGTGCCAGCAGTTTATCAGGTCGGACTGAAGCTTTCTTT.

This chain connects TRBV30 to TRBJ1-5; D call uncertain. This CDR3 region has 9 residues. Germline assignment: CDR1 GTSNPN and CDR2 SVGIG (reference sequence). The ends were cut back, 4 bases at V and 8 bases at J, with 3 bases in the middle. Here the CDR3 reads CAWKEPQHF. The CDR3 DNA sequence: TGTGCCTGGAAGGAGCCCCAGCATTTT.

J is TRBJ1-2 and V is TRBV4-3, with no clear D. Trimming cost V 4 bases and J 4 bases, with 25 bases left between them. Germline values: CDR1 LGHNA, CDR2 YSLEER. CDR3 length: 18 amino acids. The CDR3 DNA reads as TGCGCCAGCAGCCTATTAAATATGATCTCCGGGAGCCTCTATGGCTACACCTTC. This gives the protein CASSLLNMISGSLYGYTF.

V gene TRBV2 combines with J gene TRBJ2-5; D is ambiguous. Germline V gives CDR1 SNHLY, CDR2 FYNNEI. The CDR3 loop spans 14 amino acids. The V end was cut by 2 bases, the J end by 2 bases, with 9 bases between. CDR3 nucleotides: TGTGCCAGCAGTGAACCGGGCTTTCAAGAGACCCAGTACTTC. It codes for CASSEPGFQETQYF.

The chain uses TRBV2 and TRBJ1-4; D call uncertain. CDR3 length equals 13 residues. V was pared by 3 bases and J by 11 bases, with 13 bases between. Germline CDR1 SNHLY, CDR2 FYNNEI. The chain's CDR3 is CASSEGSWDKLFF. The CDR3 DNA is TGTGCCAGCAGTGAGGGTTCCTGGGATAAACTGTTTTTT.

The J gene is TRBJ2-7, the V gene TRBV5-4; the match to TRBD1 covers 9 bases. The CDR3 totals 15 residues. Germline V gene lookup returns CDR1 SGHNT and CDR2 YYREEE (reference sequence). V trimming: 1 base; J trimming: 2 bases; junction bases outside the gene matches: 4. The CDR3 DNA reads as TGTGCCAGCAGCTTGACCGGGACAGGGACCTACGAGCAGTACTTC. As protein: CASSLTGTGTYEQYF.

The V call is TRBV13, the J call TRBJ2-1, with 8 bases matching TRBD2. This CDR3 spans 15 amino acids. V lost 5 bases to trimming and J lost 7 bases; unmatched junction nucleotides: 10. The V gene's germline CDR1 is PRHDT and CDR2 FYEKMQ (reference sequence). The CDR3, as DNA: TGTGCCAGCAGCACGAGCGCGGGGGGTCGGAATGAGCAGTTCTTC. Translation: CASSTSAGGRNEQFF.

A single count supports this clone. CDR3 coding DNA: TGTGCCAGCAGTTACTCAGGGACAGGGGAAGGCTATGGCTACACCTTC. Translation gives CASSYSGTGEGYGYTF. The chain carries TRBV6-5 and TRBJ1-2; 10 bases are a match to TRBD1. The CDR3 contains 16 residues. In germline, CDR1 is MNHEY, CDR2 SVGAGI. Trimming removed 0 bases from V and 4 bases from J; junction bases left unmatched: 5.

The chain is built from TRBV25-1 and TRBJ2-5; D is unresolved. The length of the CDR3 is 12 residues. V lost 1 base to trimming and J lost 4 bases, with 4 bases between them. CDR1 is MGHDK and CDR2 is SYGVNS in the germline V gene. CDR3 residues: CASSESGETQYF. CDR3 coding DNA: TGTGCCAGCAGTGAATCTGGAGAGACCCAGTACTTC.

J is TRBJ2-3 and V is TRBV2; D could derive from TRBD1 or TRBD2 (5 bases each). CDR3 length equals 14 residues. V lost 7 bases to trimming and J lost 1 base, with 12 bases between them. The germline V gene encodes CDR1 SNHLY and CDR2 FYNNEI. CDR3 sequence reads: CASKMGPRTDTQYF. The CDR3 coding sequence is TGTGCCAGCAAGATGGGACCGCGCACAGATACGCAGTATTTT.

V and J are TRBV30 and TRBJ2-7; D uncertain. The CDR3 is made up of 13 amino acids. The V gene lost 4 bases and the J gene lost 0 bases, with 10 bases spanning the gap. Germline V gives CDR1 GTSNPN, CDR2 SVGIG (reference sequence). The CDR3: CAWMARNSYEQYF. CDR3 nucleotide sequence: TGTGCCTGGATGGCCAGGAACTCCTACGAGCAGTACTTC. Combining the CDR3 with reference TRBV30 and TRBJ2-7 gives the whole variable domain SQTIHQWPATLVQPVGSPLSLECTVEGTSNPNLYWYRQAAGRGLQLLFYSVGIGQISSEVPQNLSASRPQDRQFILSSKKLLLSDSGFYLCAWMARNSYEQYFGPGTRLTVT.

This clone was seen just once. The rearrangement links TRBV6-5 to TRBJ1-1; D is unresolved. The germline V and J ends were trimmed by 6 bases and 1 base, with 12 bases remaining between them. This CDR3 comprises 14 residues. Germline-derived CDR1 and CDR2 are MNHEY and SVGAGI. The CDR3 DNA follows: TGTGCCAGCAGCAACCGGGGTACGAACACTGAAGCTTTCTTT. This encodes CASSNRGTNTEAFF.